This T cell receptor beta chain derives from a study of beta chain features in type 1 diabetes. General study findings and limits: All four CD4+ subsets from Type 1 diabetes patients carried moderately but significantly shorter TCRB CDR3s. There were fewer insertions and more deletions at the VDJ junctions of type 1 diabetes patients. Among patients, naive, central memory and Treg TCRB repertoires appeared more similar than among healthy donors. The influence of HLA type on TCRB rearrangement stayed undetermined.

Germline loops: CDR1 MNHEY, CDR2 SVGAGI. The CDR3 contains 11 residues. Trimming cost V 6 bases and J 14 bases, with 11 bases left between them. This clone was observed a few times. No antigen is known for it. Expressed TCRB transcripts were sequenced, since all the RNA that had been isolated was reverse transcribed. Produced via immunoSEQ multiplex PCR; TCRdb's table is partial and in-frame only. The data hold hundreds of thousands of clones, with more than 13% observed a single time. This TCR derives from a man between 18 and 29 years old with type 1 diabetes. The V call is TRBV6-5, the J call TRBJ1-6, with D possibly TRBD1 on 5 matching bases. Source material: naive CD4+ T cells from blood. The CDR3 sequence: CASRTASTLHF. DNA for the CDR3: TGTGCCAGCAGGACAGCCTCGACCCTCCACTTT.